What follows is one T cell receptor beta chain and its context. Antigen specificity is unknown. Other DNA sequences from this sample encode an identical CDR3 as well. This specimen comes from a study of shared clonotypes between healthy human individuals. TCRdb's copy holds only in-frame clones and misses some; the assay was immunoSEQ multiplex PCR. This table has about 1 million clones, about 80% appearing once. Study observations and caveats: When compared with the clonotypes that were shared by all four sorted-subset donors, the non-shared clonotypes turned out to have lower generation probabilities. Rarefaction analysis demonstrated incomplete sorted-subset sequencing notwithstanding large depth.

Sequencing input: memory CD4+ T cells from PBMCs. Specified subset: CD45RA-negative fraction. This clonotype was sampled from a man younger than 30 in good health. Some clones in this sample may be carry-over from other donors' samples.

The CDR3 loop is CASSLGRSGNTIYF. Written as DNA, the CDR3 is TGTGCCAGCAGCTTGGGACGGTCTGGAAACACCATATATTTT. The chain employs TRBV11-2 and TRBJ1-3; weak D call: TRBD1 (5 bases). Germline CDR1 and CDR2: SGHAT and FQNNGV. V was shortened by 3 bases and J by 1 base, with 7 bases between the two germline ends. This CDR3 is 14 amino acids long.